One T cell receptor (beta chain) is described in this entry. The antigen remains undetermined. RNA extraction gave at least 5 micrograms of total RNA per sample. Combining a sample-barcoded 5' primer with a J-beta primer mix, a second PCR ran for 7 to 11 cycles. MiXCR, applied by TCRdb to the 5' RACE reads, yields one record per CDR3 protein. Found here are roughly 1.5 million distinct CDR3 sequences, approximately 42% of them singletons; the top ten hold about 4.1%. This sample was taken from a study of blood T cells in healthy people across ages. Points from the study as a whole: PBMCs went unsorted, and a conclusive naive versus antigen-experienced comparison was therefore prevented. Per-million-T-cell TCR beta diversity fell roughly linearly with age.

The CDR3 runs 14 residues. The germline gives CDR1 MNHEY, CDR2 SVGAGI. The genes are TRBV6-5 and TRBJ2-7; tentative D call: TRBD1 (6 bases). The J call may be mistaken, given a closer DNA end match to TRBJ2-4. This TCR was recovered from a woman between 18 and 30 years old in good health. The sample taken for sequencing was blood. CDR3 residues: CASSLGGSVNIQYF. The CDR3 nucleotides are TGTGCCAGCAGCCTTGGGGGCAGCGTAAACATTCAGTACTTC.